This T cell receptor beta chain was captured in a study of Ad26.COV2.S vaccination and SARS-CoV-2 variants (dated by TCRdb to the early 2020s). With regard to the full study: Donors in the vaccine arm were drawn from COV1001, a phase I-IIa trial of Ad26.COV2.S in healthy adults that was multicentre, randomized, double-blind and placebo-controlled. Blinding of investigators to trial group allocation was maintained during experiments and outcome assessment. Ad26.COV2.S was administered intramuscularly at 5 x 10^10 or 1 x 10^11 viral particles, either as a single shot or as two shots given 56 days apart. Participants in the trial were split at random into five groups of five each, receiving low-dose or high-dose Ad26.COV2.S once or twice, or else placebo on both occasions. The specificity and breadth of SARS-CoV-2-reactive T cell receptors after Ad26.COV2.S vaccination were assessed by TCRbeta repertoire sequencing. A total of 32 samples were included in the TCR-sequenced set, comprising around 19 Ad26.COV2.S vaccine recipients, 5 placebo recipients and 8 SARS-CoV-2 convalescent individuals. The paper as a whole reports these results and caveats: Vaccine and placebo recipients had similar non-spike TCR breadth, a finding consistent with the vaccine containing only spike. Comparing responses between vaccine doses or regimens was not something the study was powered to do. Substantial breadth of spike-specific CD8+ and CD4+ T cell responses was reported after vaccination. It was noted by the authors that total T cell responses may have been underestimated by the TCR breadth and depth analyses. Ad26.COV2.S recipients had higher spike-specific TCR breadth than placebo recipients (P = 0.0014).

The sample's treatment or condition label is to be understood as: around 19 received Ad26.COV2.S at low or high dose, single or two shots; five or six received placebo; per-sample allocation not given. Repertoires of vaccine and placebo recipients were sequenced from samples taken on day 63 after the first injection. Between 29 July and 7 August 2020, Cohort 1b enrolled fewer than 30 adults aged 18-55 years at one site in Boston, USA. Ad26.COV2.S was a replication-incompetent adenovirus type 26 vector that expressed a prefusion-stabilized SARS-CoV-2 spike protein derived from the original Wuhan strain. The immunoSEQ Assay was the method used to sequence TCRbeta CDR3 regions. After extraction, genomic DNA underwent amplification by bias-controlled multiplex PCR, followed by high-throughput sequencing. From the authors' description of their analysis: To quantify the absolute abundance of every unique TCRbeta CDR3 region, sequences were collapsed and filtered. T cell fraction was estimated by normalization of TCRbeta template counts to usable DNA, with usable DNA being measured through amplification of reference genes present in all nucleated cells. Repertoire TCRs were annotated as SARS-CoV-2-specific when V gene, CDR3 amino acid sequence and J gene were exactly matched to a known reactive TCR set. The reference SARS-CoV-2 TCR set was derived from MIRA and filtered for enrichment in COVID-19-positive ImmuneCODE repertoires, a step that removed public or cross-reactive TCRs. Using the MIRA antigens, annotated TCRs were further analysed by specific ORF or by position within an ORF. Breadth was defined as the number of annotated unique rearrangements divided by the total number of unique productive rearrangements, and depth was defined as the summed frequency of the annotated unique rearrangements. Group comparisons of TCR breadth used two-sided Wilcoxon rank-sum tests. This is the immuneACCESS table as TCRdb keeps it, with only in-frame sequences that have V and J called. A part of the clones is gone; compared with another copy, unresolved V genes explain less than half, and the rest is unexplained. V, J and clone size are taken as reported in that table, and D and trimming were inferred from the DNA itself. This sample holds a few hundred thousand clones; about four fifths were observed only once. The top ten clones comprise around 7.3% of the sample.

The germline V gene provides CDR1 SQVTM and CDR2 ANQGSEA. The germline ends are 19 bases apart after V is trimmed by 6 bases and J by 3 bases. CDR3 length: 15 amino acids, cysteine to phenylalanine. Solely the CDR3 DNA is kept, with 45 bases framed from the first base. Regarding this clone: Its antigen is still unknown. No base quality values were provided; no much bigger clone lies one nucleotide off.

The sequence derives from a person between 18 and 65 years old who received the Ad26.COV2.S COVID-19 vaccine or a placebo. This specimen was peripheral blood, taken in a trial of Ad26.COV2.S vaccine versus placebo. The chain was built from TRBV29-1 and TRBJ2-3; a tentative D match to TRBD2 spans 5 bases. The CDR3 reads CSVERQRSKTDTQYF. The DNA sequence is as follows: TGCAGCGTCGAGCGGCAGCGGAGTAAGACAGATACGCAGTATTTT.